The rows below give T cell receptor beta chains drawn from one sample of a study of blood T cell repertoires in COVID-19. Generated by immunoSEQ multiplex PCR, the TCRdb table keeps only in-frame clones and is missing some. The sample has 270,000 or so clones, 65% to 90% seen once; the top ten hold under 3%. The sequencing input was peripheral blood. The receptors derive from a woman aged 55 to 70 with active or convalescent COVID-19. Both conserved end residues are part of each CDR3. D genes are given only for firm matches. Only part of the rows carry a size: once, few, many, or a class if the clone is expanded.

V: TRBV16
D: -
size: -
J: TRBJ1-4
CDR3: CASSQGWGGEKLFF
DNA: TGTGCCAGCAGCCAAGGATGGGGGGGTGAAAAACTGTTTTTT

V: TRBV11-2
D: TRBD1
size: -
J: TRBJ2-5
CDR3: CASSLPRPDRQETQYF
DNA: TGTGCCAGCAGCCTCCCCCGACCGGACAGGCAAGAGACCCAGTACTTC

V: TRBV18
D: TRBD1
size: -
J: TRBJ1-2
CDR3: CASSPGTGQYGYTF
DNA: TGTGCCAGCTCACCTGGGACAGGCCAGTATGGCTACACCTTC

V: TRBV11-2
D: -
size: -
J: TRBJ2-7
CDR3: CASSEQTEQYF
DNA: TGTGCCAGCAGCGAACAGACAGAGCAGTACTTC

V: TRBV6-5
D: TRBD1
size: -
J: TRBJ1-3
CDR3: CASSRGPEGNTIYF
DNA: TGTGCCAGCAGTAGGGGGCCGGAGGGAAACACCATATATTTT

V: TRBV19
D: -
size: -
J: TRBJ2-2
CDR3: CASSTGAGHTGELFF
DNA: TGTGCCAGTAGTACAGGGGCAGGGCACACCGGGGAGCTGTTTTTT

V: TRBV10-3
D: -
size: -
J: TRBJ2-1
CDR3: CAISESTGYTYNEQFF
DNA: TGTGCCATCAGTGAGTCCACAGGGTACACCTACAATGAGCAGTTCTTC

V: TRBV6-5
D: -
size: -
J: TRBJ2-7
CDR3: CASSYSQAGLLYEQYF
DNA: TGTGCCAGCAGTTACTCGCAGGCTGGACTCCTCTACGAGCAGTACTTC

V: TRBV27
D: TRBD1
size: -
J: TRBJ2-5
CDR3: CASQRSRGRVETQYF
DNA: TGTGCCAGCCAGAGATCCAGGGGGCGCGTGGAGACCCAGTACTTC

V: TRBV23-1
D: TRBD1
size: -
J: TRBJ2-7
CDR3: CASSLSRTGGMISSYEQYF
DNA: TGCGCCAGCAGTCTCAGTAGGACAGGGGGCATGATAAGTTCCTACGAGCAGTACTTC

V: TRBV6-2/TRBV6-3
D: -
size: few
J: TRBJ1-1
CDR3: CASSWAGGVLDTEAFF
DNA: TGTGCCAGCAGTTGGGCCGGCGGGGTTTTGGACACTGAAGCTTTCTTT

V: TRBV10-3
D: -
size: -
J: TRBJ1-6
CDR3: CAIKGWQGRNSPLHF
DNA: TGTGCCATCAAGGGGTGGCAGGGGCGGAATTCACCCCTCCACTTT

V: TRBV7-7
D: TRBD2
size: once
J: TRBJ2-5
CDR3: CASSFGLAGVGETQYF
DNA: TGTGCTAGCAGCTTCGGACTAGCGGGAGTCGGCGAGACCCAGTACTTC

V: TRBV2
D: -
size: -
J: TRBJ1-6
CDR3: CASSGEPLHF
DNA: TGTGCCAGCAGTGGGGAGCCCCTCCACTTT

V: TRBV19
D: -
size: few
J: TRBJ1-2
CDR3: CASSIRDISGGYTF
DNA: TGTGCCAGTAGTATCAGGGACATTAGCGGGGGCTACACCTTC

V: TRBV4-2
D: -
size: once
J: TRBJ1-4
CDR3: CASSQGAGRNNEKLFF
DNA: TGTGCCAGCAGCCAAGGGGCCGGTCGGAATAATGAAAAACTGTTTTTT

V: TRBV6-5
D: TRBD1
size: -
J: TRBJ2-1
CDR3: CASSWALGQGAVEQFF
DNA: TGTGCCAGCAGTTGGGCCCTCGGACAGGGGGCGGTTGAGCAGTTCTTC

V: TRBV12-5
D: TRBD1
size: -
J: TRBJ2-7
CDR3: CASGETGNTREQYF
DNA: TGTGCTAGTGGGGAGACAGGGAATACGCGGGAGCAGTACTTC

V: TRBV6-6
D: TRBD1
size: -
J: TRBJ2-3
CDR3: CASSQGSRDTQYF
DNA: TGTGCCAGCTCACAGGGGTCCCGAGATACGCAGTATTTT

V: TRBV7-2
D: TRBD2
size: -
J: TRBJ2-3
CDR3: CASSVGLVLTDTQYF
DNA: TGTGCCAGCAGCGTTGGACTAGTCCTAACAGATACGCAGTATTTT

V: TRBV28
D: TRBD1
size: -
J: TRBJ1-6
CDR3: CASSPVGQGVGNSPLHF
DNA: TGTGCCAGCAGTCCCGTCGGACAGGGGGTCGGCAATTCACCCCTCCACTTT

V: TRBV11-2
D: -
size: -
J: TRBJ1-2
CDR3: CASSYGGNYGYTF
DNA: TGTGCCAGCAGCTACGGGGGGAACTATGGCTACACCTTC

V: TRBV5-1
D: -
size: -
J: TRBJ2-3
CDR3: CASSLVASSTDTQYF
DNA: TGCGCCAGCAGCTTGGTAGCGTCTAGCACAGATACGCAGTATTTT

V: TRBV30
D: -
size: -
J: TRBJ1-3
CDR3: CAWSPGAGNTIYF
DNA: TGTGCCTGGAGCCCAGGCGCAGGGAACACCATATATTTT